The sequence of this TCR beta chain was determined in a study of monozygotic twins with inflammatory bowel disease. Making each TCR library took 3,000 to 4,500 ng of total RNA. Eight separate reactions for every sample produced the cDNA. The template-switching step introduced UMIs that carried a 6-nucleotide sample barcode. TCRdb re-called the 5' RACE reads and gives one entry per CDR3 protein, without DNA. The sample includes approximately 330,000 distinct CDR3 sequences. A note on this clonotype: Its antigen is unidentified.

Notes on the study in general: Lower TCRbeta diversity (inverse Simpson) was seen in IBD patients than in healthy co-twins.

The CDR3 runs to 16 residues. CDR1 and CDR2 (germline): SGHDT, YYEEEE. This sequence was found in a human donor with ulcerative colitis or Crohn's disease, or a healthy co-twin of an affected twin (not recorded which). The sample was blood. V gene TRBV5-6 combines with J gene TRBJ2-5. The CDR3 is CASSLPLGSGQETQYF.